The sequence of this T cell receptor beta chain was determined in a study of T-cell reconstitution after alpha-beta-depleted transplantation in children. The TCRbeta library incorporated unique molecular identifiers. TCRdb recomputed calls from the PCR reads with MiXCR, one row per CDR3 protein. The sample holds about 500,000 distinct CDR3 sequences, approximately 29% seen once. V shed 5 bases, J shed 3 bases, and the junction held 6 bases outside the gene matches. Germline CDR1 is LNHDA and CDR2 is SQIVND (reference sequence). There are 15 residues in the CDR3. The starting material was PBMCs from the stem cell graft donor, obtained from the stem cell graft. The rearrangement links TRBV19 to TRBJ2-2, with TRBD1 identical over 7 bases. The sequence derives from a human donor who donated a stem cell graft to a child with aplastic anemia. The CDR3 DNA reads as TGTGCCAGTAGTCTACAGGGGCCCTACACCGGGGAGCTGTTTTTT. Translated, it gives CASSLQGPYTGELFF.